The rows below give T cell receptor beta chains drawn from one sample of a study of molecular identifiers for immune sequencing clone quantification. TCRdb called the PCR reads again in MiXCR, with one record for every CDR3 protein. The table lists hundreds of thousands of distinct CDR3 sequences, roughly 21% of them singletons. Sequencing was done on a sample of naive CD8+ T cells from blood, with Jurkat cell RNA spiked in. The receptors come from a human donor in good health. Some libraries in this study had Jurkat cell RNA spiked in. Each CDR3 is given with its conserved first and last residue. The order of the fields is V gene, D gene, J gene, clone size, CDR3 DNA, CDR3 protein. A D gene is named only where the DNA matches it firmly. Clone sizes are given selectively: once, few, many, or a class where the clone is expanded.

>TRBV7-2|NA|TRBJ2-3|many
TGTGCCAGCAGCTTAATAACTTATAGCACAGATACGCAGTATTTT
CASSLITYSTDTQYF
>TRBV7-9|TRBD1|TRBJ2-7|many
TGTTCAGGACAGGGGGATTCCTACGAGCAGTACTTC
CSGQGDSYEQYF
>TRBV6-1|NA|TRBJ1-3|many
TGTGCCAGCAGGGACACCTCTGGAAACACCATATATTTT
CASRDTSGNTIYF
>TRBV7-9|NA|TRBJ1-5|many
TGTGCCAGCAGCGCCTGGGGTCAGCCCCAGCATTTT
CASSAWGQPQHF
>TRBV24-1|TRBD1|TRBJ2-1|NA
TGTGCCACCAGTGATTCGGCAGGGGGTATTGACAATGAGCAGTTCTTC
CATSDSAGGIDNEQFF
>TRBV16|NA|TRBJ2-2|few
TGTGCCAGCAGCCAATCGGAGGTTGCATCCTTATATAGTACCGGGGAGCTGTTTTTT
CASSQSEVASLYSTGELFF
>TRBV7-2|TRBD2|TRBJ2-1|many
TGTGCCAGCAGCTCACCTAGCGGGAGCCCCGGGGATGAGCAGTTCTTC
CASSSPSGSPGDEQFF
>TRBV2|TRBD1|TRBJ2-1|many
TGTGCCAGCAGTCCCGCCGGACAGGGGGCGACCTACAATGAGCAGTTCTTC
CASSPAGQGATYNEQFF
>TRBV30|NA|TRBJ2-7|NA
TGTGCCAGGAGCTCTTACGGTGGAGGGACCCAGGGGTACGAGCAGTACTTC
CARSSYGGGTQGYEQYF
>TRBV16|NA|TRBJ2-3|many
TGTGCCAGCAGCCGAACCACAGATACGCAGTATTTT
CASSRTTDTQYF
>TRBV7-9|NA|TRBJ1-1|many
TGTGCCAGCAGCGAGGGGACTGAAGCTTTCTTT
CASSEGTEAFF
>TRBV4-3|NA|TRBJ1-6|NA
TGCGCCAGCAGCCACCAGGGATCCACACACAATTATAATTCATCCCTCCACTTT
CASSHQGSTHNYNSSLHF
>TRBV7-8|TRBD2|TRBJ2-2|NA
TGTGCCAGCAGCCCCGGACTAGCGGGGGGCTATACCGGGGAGCTGTTTTTT
CASSPGLAGGYTGELFF
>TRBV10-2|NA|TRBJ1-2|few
TGCGCCAGCAAGTCACCAAACTATAAAGATGGCTACACCTTC
CASKSPNYKDGYTF
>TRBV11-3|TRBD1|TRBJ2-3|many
TGTGCCAGCAGCCCGGACAGGGGAATCCCGGATACGCAGTATTTT
CASSPDRGIPDTQYF
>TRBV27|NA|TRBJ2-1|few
TGTGCCAGCAGGCCCAATCACGGGACCCACCTGGGCGTAGAGCAGTTCTTC
CASRPNHGTHLGVEQFF
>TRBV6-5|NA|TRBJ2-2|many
TGTGCCAGCAGTTACGGGGGCGTGGGCACCGGGGAGCTGTTTTTT
CASSYGGVGTGELFF
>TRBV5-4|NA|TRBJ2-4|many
TGTGCCAGCAGCGAAAAAGGGTTCAACATTCAGTACTTC
CASSEKGFNIQYF
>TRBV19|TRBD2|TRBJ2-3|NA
TGTGCCAGTAGTATAGGAGGGACTAGCGGGAGCGATACGCAGTATTTT
CASSIGGTSGSDTQYF
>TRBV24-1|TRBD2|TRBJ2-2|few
TGTGCCACCAGTGCCGTGAGGCTAGCGGGAGGGGAGACGACCGGGGAGCTGTTTTTT
CATSAVRLAGGETTGELFF
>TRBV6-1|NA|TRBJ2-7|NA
TGTGCCAGCAGTGCGCAGGTGGCCTACGAGCAGTACTTC
CASSAQVAYEQYF
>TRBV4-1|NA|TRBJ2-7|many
TGCGCCAGCAGCCCCGGTTCGGGACAAGCGGGGCAGTACTTC
CASSPGSGQAGQYF
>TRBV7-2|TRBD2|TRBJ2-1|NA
TGTGCCAGCAGCACGGGACTAGCGGGAGGGGGGAGGAATGAGCAGTTCTTC
CASSTGLAGGGRNEQFF
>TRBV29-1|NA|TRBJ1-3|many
TGCAGCGTTGATAGTCGAAACACCATATATTTT
CSVDSRNTIYF
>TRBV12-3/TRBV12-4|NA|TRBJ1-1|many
TGTGCCAGCAGTTTAGGTCCTCCCCCTGGGGCTGAAGCTTTCTTT
CASSLGPPPGAEAFF
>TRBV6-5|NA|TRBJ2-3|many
TGTGCCAGCAGTTACTCTACTAGCCTCGCAGATACGCAGTATTTT
CASSYSTSLADTQYF
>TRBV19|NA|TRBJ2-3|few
TGTGCCAGTAGTATTTCTATGGCCAGGGAGACAGATACGCAGTATTTT
CASSISMARETDTQYF
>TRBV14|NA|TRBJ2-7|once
TGTGCCAGCAGCCAAGATCTTGCAGGGCCAAGGGACGAGCAGTACTTC
CASSQDLAGPRDEQYF
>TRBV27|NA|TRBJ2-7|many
TGTGCCAGCAGTCCGAGCAGAGTTTCGTTAGCCTACGAGCAGTACTTC
CASSPSRVSLAYEQYF
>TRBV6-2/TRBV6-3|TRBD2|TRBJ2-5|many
TGTGCCAGCAGTTCTCGACTAGCGGGGGGCGAGTACCAAGAGACCCAGTACTTC
CASSSRLAGGEYQETQYF
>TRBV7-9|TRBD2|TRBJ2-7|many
TGTGCCAGCAGCTTAGATCTAGCGGGGGGATACGAGCAGTACTTC
CASSLDLAGGYEQYF
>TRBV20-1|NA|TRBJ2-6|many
TGCAGTGCTAGAGATCCCGACACTTTCTCTGGGGCCAACGTCCTGACTTTC
CSARDPDTFSGANVLTF
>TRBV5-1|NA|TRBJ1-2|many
TGCGCCAGCAGCTTACCGGACGGAACCTATGGCTACACCTTC
CASSLPDGTYGYTF
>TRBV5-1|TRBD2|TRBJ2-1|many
TGCGCCAGCAGCTTGGAGGTTAGCGGGGGGTTTTACAATGAGCAGTTCTTC
CASSLEVSGGFYNEQFF
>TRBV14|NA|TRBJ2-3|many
TGTGCCAGCAGCCAATGGGGAGATACGCAGTATTTT
CASSQWGDTQYF
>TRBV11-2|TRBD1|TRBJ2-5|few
TGTGCCAGCAGCCACCTTACAGGGGGCGGAGAGACCCAGTACTTC
CASSHLTGGGETQYF
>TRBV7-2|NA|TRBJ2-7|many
TGTGCCAGCAGCTTCATGGGCGGATACTCCTACGAGCAGTACTTC
CASSFMGGYSYEQYF
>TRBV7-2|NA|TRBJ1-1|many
TGTGCCAGCAGCTTATCAGGGGTTGCTGAAGCTTTCTTT
CASSLSGVAEAFF
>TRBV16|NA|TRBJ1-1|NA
TGTGCCAGCAGCCAATATGGTCGCAGGGGCCGACTTAACACTGAAGCTTTCTTT
CASSQYGRRGRLNTEAFF
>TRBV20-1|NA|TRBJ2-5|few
TGCAGTGCCTCACAGGAGACGGAGACCCAGTACTTC
CSASQETETQYF
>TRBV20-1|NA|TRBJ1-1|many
TGCAGTGCTAGAGATCCCGGAGAAGCCTATGAAGCTTTCTTT
CSARDPGEAYEAFF
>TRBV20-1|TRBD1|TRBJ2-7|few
TGCAGTGCTAGAGGCTTCGGGACAGAGACTTCCTACGAGCAGTACTTC
CSARGFGTETSYEQYF
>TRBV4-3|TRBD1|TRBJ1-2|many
TGCGCCAGCAGCCAAGATCGAGGGGGCGTCTATGGCTACACCTTC
CASSQDRGGVYGYTF
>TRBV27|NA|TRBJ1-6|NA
TGTGCCAGCAGTTTTCTCGGGAGTCTCTATAATTCACCCCTCCACTTT
CASSFLGSLYNSPLHF
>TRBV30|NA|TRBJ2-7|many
TGTGCCTGGAGTCTAGCTAGCTCCTACGAGCAGTACTTC
CAWSLASSYEQYF
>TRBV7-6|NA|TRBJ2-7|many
TGTGCCAGCAGCCCGAATATCCCGACCGTTGATACCTACGAGCAGTACTTC
CASSPNIPTVDTYEQYF
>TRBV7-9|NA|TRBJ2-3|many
TGTGCCAGCAGCTTAGTTACAGGCACGGACACAGATACGCAGTATTTT
CASSLVTGTDTDTQYF
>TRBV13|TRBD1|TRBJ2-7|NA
TGTGCCAGCAACAAGGACAGGGAGGACGAGCAGTACTTC
CASNKDREDEQYF
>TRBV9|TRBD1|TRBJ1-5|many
TGTGCCAGCAGCGGGGACAGTCCAAGCAATCAGCCCCAGCATTTT
CASSGDSPSNQPQHF
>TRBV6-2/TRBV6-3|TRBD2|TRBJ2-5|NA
TGTGCCAGCAGTAGCGCGGGACTAGCGGAACAAGAGACCCAGTACTTC
CASSSAGLAEQETQYF
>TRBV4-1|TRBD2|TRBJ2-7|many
TGCGCCAGCAGGACCGGGACTAGCTACTCCTACGAGCAGTACTTC
CASRTGTSYSYEQYF
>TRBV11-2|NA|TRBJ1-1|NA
TGTGCCAGCTCCGAGGGACCTCTGAACACTGAAGCTTTCTTT
CASSEGPLNTEAFF
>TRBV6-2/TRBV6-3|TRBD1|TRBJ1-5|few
TGTGCCAGCGAGGACAGGGACTATAGCAATCAGCCCCAGCATTTT
CASEDRDYSNQPQHF
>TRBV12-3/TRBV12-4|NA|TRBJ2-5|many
TGTGCCAGCAGTCCTCCGGGGGGCGTACTTCAAGAGACCCAGTACTTC
CASSPPGGVLQETQYF
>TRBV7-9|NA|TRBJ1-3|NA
TGTGCCAGCAGCTGTAGCGGGGCTGCTGGAAACACCATATATTTT
CASSCSGAAGNTIYF